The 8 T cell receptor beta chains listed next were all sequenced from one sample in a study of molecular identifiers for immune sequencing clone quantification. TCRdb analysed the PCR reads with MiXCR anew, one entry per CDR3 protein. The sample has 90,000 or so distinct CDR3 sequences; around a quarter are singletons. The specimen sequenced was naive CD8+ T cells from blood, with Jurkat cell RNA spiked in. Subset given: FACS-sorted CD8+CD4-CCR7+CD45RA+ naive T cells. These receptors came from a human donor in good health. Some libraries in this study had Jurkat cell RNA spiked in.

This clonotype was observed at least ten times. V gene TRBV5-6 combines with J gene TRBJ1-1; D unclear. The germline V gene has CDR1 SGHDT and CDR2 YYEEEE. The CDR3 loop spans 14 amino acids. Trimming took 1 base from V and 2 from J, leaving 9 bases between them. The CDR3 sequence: CASSLFAGNTEAFF. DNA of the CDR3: TGTGCCAGCAGCTTGTTTGCGGGAAACACTGAAGCTTTCTTT.

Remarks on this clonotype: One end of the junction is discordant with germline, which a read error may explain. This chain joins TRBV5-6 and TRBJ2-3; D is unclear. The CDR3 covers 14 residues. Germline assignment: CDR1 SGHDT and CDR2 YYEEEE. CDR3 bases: TGTGCCAGCAGCTTGGCCGCAGGCCCAGATACGCAGTGTTTT. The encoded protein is CASSLAAGPDTQCF.

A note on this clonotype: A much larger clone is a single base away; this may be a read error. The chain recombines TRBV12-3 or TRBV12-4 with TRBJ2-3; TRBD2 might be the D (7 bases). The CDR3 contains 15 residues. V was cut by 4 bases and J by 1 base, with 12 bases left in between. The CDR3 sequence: CASSSGGTGTDTQYF. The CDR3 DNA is TGTGCCAGCAGTTCGGGGGGCACTGGCACAGATACGCAGTATTTT.

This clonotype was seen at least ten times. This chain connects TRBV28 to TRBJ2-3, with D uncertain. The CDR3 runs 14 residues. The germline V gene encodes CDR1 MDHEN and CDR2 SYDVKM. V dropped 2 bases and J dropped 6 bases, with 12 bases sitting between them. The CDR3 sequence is CASSLELAADTQYF. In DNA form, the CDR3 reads TGTGCCAGCAGTTTAGAACTCGCCGCGGATACGCAGTATTTT.

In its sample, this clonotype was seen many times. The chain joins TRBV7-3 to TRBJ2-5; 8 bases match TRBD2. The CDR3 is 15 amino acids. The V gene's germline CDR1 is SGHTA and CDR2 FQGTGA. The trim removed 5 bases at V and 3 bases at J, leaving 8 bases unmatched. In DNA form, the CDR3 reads TGTGCCAGCAGCCCTACGGGACTAGGGGAAGAGACCCAGTACTTC. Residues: CASSPTGLGEETQYF.

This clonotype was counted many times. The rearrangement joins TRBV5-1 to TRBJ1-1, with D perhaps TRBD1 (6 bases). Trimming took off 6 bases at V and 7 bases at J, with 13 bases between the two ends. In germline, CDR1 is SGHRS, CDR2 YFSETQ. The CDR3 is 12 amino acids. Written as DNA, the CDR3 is TGCGCCAGCAAACAGGGTTGGGGTGAAGCTTTCTTT. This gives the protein CASKQGWGEAFF.

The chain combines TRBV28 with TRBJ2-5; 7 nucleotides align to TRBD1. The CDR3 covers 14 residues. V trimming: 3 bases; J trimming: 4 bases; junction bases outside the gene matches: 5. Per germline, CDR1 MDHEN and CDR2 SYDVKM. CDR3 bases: TGTGCCAGCAGTTTGACAGGGTTGGGAGAGACCCAGTACTTC. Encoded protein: CASSLTGLGETQYF.

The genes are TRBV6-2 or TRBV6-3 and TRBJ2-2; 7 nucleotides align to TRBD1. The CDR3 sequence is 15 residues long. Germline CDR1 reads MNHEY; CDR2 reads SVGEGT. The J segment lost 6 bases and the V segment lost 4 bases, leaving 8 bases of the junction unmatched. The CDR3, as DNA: TGTGCCAGCAGTTTCACAGGGGCTGGGCCCGGGGAGCTGTTTTTT. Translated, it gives CASSFTGAGPGELFF.